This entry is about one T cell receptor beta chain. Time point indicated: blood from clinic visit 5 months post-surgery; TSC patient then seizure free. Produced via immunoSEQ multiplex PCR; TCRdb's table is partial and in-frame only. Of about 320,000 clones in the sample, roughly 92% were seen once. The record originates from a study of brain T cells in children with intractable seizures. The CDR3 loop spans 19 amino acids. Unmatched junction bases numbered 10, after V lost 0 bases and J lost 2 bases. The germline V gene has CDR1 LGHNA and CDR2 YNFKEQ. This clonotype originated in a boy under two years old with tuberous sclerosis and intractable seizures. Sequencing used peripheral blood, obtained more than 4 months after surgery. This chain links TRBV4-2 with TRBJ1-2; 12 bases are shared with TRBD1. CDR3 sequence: CASSQDPGTGTGGNYGYTF. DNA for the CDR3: TGTGCCAGCAGCCAAGACCCTGGTACCGGGACAGGGGGCAACTATGGCTACACCTTC.